The present T cell receptor (beta chain) was sequenced within a study of T cell responses to AZD1222 COVID-19 vaccine. The V and J ends lost 5 bases and 4 bases, in that order; junction bases with no gene match: 10. The CDR3 loop spans 16 amino acids. Germline V gives CDR1 PRHDT, CDR2 FYEKMQ (reference sequence). The table came from immunoSEQ multiplex PCR; TCRdb's copy has only in-frame clones and leaves some out. Among 90,000 to 110,000 clones listed, about nine tenths were seen once. The clonotype comes from an adult in good health. This chain connects TRBV13 to TRBJ1-1; 10 bases match TRBD1. Here the sequenced sample was peripheral blood, taken on day 0 of AZD1222 vaccination. The CDR3 here is CASSPTPGQGITEAFF. DNA of the CDR3: TGTGCCAGCAGCCCAACACCGGGACAGGGGATCACTGAAGCTTTCTTT.